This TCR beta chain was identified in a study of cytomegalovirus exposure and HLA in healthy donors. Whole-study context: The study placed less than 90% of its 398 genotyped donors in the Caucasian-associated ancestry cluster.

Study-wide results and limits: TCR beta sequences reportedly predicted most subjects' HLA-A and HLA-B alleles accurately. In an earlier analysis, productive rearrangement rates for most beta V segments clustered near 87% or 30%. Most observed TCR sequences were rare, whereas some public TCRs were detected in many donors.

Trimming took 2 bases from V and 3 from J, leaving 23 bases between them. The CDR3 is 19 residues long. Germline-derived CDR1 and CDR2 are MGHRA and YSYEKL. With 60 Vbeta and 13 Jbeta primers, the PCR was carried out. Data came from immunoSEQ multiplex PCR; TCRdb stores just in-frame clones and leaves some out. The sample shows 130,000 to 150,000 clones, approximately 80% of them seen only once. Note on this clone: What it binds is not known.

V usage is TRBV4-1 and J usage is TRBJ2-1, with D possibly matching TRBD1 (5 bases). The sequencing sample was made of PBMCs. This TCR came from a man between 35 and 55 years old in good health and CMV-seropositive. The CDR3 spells CASSQRPSRADPSYNEQFF. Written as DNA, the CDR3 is TGCGCCAGCAGCCAAAGACCAAGCAGGGCGGACCCGAGCTACAATGAGCAGTTCTTC.